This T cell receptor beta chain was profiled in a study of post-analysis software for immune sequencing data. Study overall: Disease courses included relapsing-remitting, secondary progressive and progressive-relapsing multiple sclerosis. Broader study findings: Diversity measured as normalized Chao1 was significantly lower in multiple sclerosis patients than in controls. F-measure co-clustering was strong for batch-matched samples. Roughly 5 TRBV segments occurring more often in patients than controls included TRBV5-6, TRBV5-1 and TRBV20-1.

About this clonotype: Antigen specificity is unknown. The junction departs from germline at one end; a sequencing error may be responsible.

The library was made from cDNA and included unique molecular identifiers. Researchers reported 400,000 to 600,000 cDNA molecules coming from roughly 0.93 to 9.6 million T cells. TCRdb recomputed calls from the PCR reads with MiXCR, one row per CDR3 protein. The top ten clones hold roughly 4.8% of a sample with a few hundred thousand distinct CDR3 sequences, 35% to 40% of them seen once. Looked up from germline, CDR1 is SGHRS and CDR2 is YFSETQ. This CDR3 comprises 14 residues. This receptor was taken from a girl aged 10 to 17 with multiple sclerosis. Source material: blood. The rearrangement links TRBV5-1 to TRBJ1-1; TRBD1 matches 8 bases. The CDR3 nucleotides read TGCGCCAACAGCTCGAGACAGGGGCTTTCTGAAGCTTTCTTT. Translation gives CANSSRQGLSEAFF.